This T cell receptor (beta chain) was recovered during a study of OX40 agonist ivuxolimab in advanced cancers. With regard to the full study: The costimulatory receptor OX40 (CD134) was targeted by ivuxolimab, a fully human IgG2 agonistic monoclonal antibody. The paper describes the monotherapy dose-escalation part (N ≈ 52 patients) of the phase I trial of ivuxolimab. Of the approximately 54 patients in dose escalation, about 19 had hepatocellular carcinoma, roughly 15 had melanoma, 9 had renal cell carcinoma and 9 had head and neck cancer. The purpose of peripheral TCRbeta sequencing was to test whether ivuxolimab changed TCR sequence diversity and led to clonal T-cell expansion. Prior anti-PD-1, anti-PD-L1 or anti-CTLA-4 therapy was permitted, and 40% to 50% of dose-escalation patients had received checkpoint inhibitors. Partial responses were achieved by three dose-escalation patients, of whom one had hepatocellular carcinoma and two had cutaneous melanoma. Intravenous ivuxolimab was administered to patients every 2 weeks at six dose levels: 0.01, 0.1, 0.3, 1.5, 3 and 10 mg/kg. The dose-escalation cohort was 82.7% male with a mean age of approximately 60 years, ranging from about 20 to 85.

Of note for this clone: The antigen it recognizes is unknown. No base quality information exists; no much larger clone differs at one position.

To sequence the TCRbeta CDR3 region, genomic DNA was isolated from the sorted cells. The immunoSEQ Assay was used to sequence the TCRbeta CDR3 regions. This is the immuneACCESS table as TCRdb keeps it, with only in-frame sequences that have V and J called. A part of the clones is gone; compared with another copy, unresolved V genes explain less than half, and the rest is unexplained. The sample yields around 26,000 clones; 60% to 80% were counted once. 20% to 30% of the sample belongs to the ten largest clones. V is reduced by 10 bases and J by 2 bases, leaving a spacing of 18 bases between them. Its CDR3 holds 14 amino acids, cysteine through phenylalanine. Of all the DNA, just the CDR3 is kept, 42 bases in frame from base 1. The CDR1 and CDR2 encoded by the germline V gene are ENHRY and SYGVKD. Overall study results and their limits: After ivuxolimab, more expanded clones were found on average in CD8+ T cells than in CD4+ T cells. Partial responders in the 0.1-3.0 mg/kg groups had among the lowest normalized peripheral clonal expansion, especially among CD8+ T cells. Which antigens the clonally expanded peripheral T cells were specific for was not determined. Clonal expansion of both CD4+ and CD8+ blood T cells was observed from baseline to week 6 at doses 0.1 to 3.0 mg/kg. Low levels of normalized T-cell clonal expansion were also seen in some patients who did not respond.

The trial excluded patients who had a history of autoimmune disease or who were on systemic immunosuppression. Peripheral blood for TCR sequencing was collected from all dose cohorts at baseline, on cycle 4 day 1, and on cycle 7 day 1. The samples were taken from a phase I, first-in-human, multicenter, open-label dose-escalation trial of ivuxolimab. Adults with locally advanced or metastatic head and neck squamous cell, hepatocellular, melanoma or renal cell carcinoma were enrolled in the trial. Before TCR sequencing, CD4+ T cells and CD8+ T cells from peripheral blood were sorted into separate populations.

The chain couples TRBV10-3 to TRBJ2-7; the best D guess is TRBD2, with 6 bases matching. Sequenced material: CD4+ or CD8+ T cells sorted from blood, taken in a trial of the OX40 agonist ivuxolimab. The origin of this receptor is an adult with an advanced solid tumor such as melanoma, head and neck, liver or kidney cancer. In nucleotides, the sequence is TGTGCCACCAACTTCGCCTCTAGCGCCTACGAGCAGTACTTC. It specifies CATNFASSAYEQYF.